Listed here is a single TCR beta chain. Its antigen is still unknown. In the PCR, 60 Vbeta and 13 Jbeta primers were used. As originally analysed: Approximately 80 million unique TCR beta chains, about 11 million of them shared, were counted by a later analysis. Sequencing used immunoSEQ multiplex PCR; TCRdb keeps in-frame clones, though not all of them. V and J calls and clone size are those listed in that table; D and trimming were worked out from the DNA. The profile shows hundreds of thousands of clones, almost 80% of them singletons. This CDR3 is 13 amino acids long. CDR1 is SGHTA, CDR2 FQGTGA, per germline. Trimming cost V 5 bases and J 9 bases, with 14 bases left between them. This specimen belongs to a study of cytomegalovirus exposure and HLA in healthy donors. Likely unrecorded immune exposures existed in these nominally healthy donors. Findings and caveats of the study: Some TCR beta chains (roughly 150 of them) were listed as cytomegalovirus-associated. Roughly uniform depth of sequencing across donors was assumed in presence/absence analyses.

The source material was PBMCs. The sequence derives from a male donor in good health and CMV-seronegative. The chain carries TRBV7-3 and TRBJ2-1; D is perhaps TRBD2 (5 bases). The CDR3 here is CASSATGSGEQFF. For the CDR3, the DNA is TGTGCCAGCAGCGCAACGGGGTCCGGTGAGCAGTTCTTC. Using reference TRBV7-3 and TRBJ2-1 for the parts outside the CDR3, the full variable domain is GAGVSQTPSNKVTEKGKYVELRCDPISGHTALYWYRQSLGQGPEFLIYFQGTGAADDSGLPNDRFFAVRPEGSVSTLKIQRTERGDSAVYLCASSATGSGEQFFGPGTRLTVL.